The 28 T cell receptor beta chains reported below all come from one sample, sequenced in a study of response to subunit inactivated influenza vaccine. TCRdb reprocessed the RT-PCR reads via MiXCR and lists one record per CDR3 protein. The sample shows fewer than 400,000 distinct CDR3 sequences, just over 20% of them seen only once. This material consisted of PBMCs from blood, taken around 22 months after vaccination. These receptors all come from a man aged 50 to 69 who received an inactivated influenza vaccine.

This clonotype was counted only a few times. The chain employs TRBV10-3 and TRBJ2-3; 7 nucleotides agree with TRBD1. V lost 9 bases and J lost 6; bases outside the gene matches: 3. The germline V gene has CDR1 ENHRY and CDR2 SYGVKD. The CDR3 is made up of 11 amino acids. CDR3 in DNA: TGTGCCATTACGACAGGGGATACGCAGTATTTT. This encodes CAITTGDTQYF.

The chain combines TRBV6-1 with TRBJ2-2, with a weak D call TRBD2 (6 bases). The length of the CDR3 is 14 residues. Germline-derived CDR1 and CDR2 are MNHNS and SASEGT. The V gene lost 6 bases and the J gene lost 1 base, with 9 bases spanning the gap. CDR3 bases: TGTGCCAGCAGAAACGGGAGGAACACCGGGGAGCTGTTTTTT. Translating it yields CASRNGRNTGELFF.

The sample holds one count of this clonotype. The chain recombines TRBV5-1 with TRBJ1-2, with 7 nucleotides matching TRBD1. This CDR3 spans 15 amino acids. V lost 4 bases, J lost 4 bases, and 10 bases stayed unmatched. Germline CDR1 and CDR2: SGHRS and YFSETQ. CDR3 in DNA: TGCGCCAGCAGCGCTAACACAGGGGACGCCTATGGCTACACCTTC. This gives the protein CASSANTGDAYGYTF.

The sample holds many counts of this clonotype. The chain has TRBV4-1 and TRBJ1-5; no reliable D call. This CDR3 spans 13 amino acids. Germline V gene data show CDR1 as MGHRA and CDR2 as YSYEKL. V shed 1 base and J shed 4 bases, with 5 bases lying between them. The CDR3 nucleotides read TGCGCCAGCAGCCAAGTACAAAATCAGCCCCAGCATTTT. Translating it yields CASSQVQNQPQHF.

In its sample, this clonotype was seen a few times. The CDR3 DNA reads as TGTGCCAGCAGCCCAGGGGTCGGGGTTAGCACAGATACGCAGTATTTT. It specifies CASSPGVGVSTDTQYF. The rearrangement links TRBV7-9 to TRBJ2-3; tentative D call: TRBD1 (6 bases). Trimming took off 5 bases at V and 0 bases at J, with 15 bases between the two ends. CDR3 length: 16 residues. The germline V gene encodes CDR1 SEHNR and CDR2 FQNEAQ (reference sequence).

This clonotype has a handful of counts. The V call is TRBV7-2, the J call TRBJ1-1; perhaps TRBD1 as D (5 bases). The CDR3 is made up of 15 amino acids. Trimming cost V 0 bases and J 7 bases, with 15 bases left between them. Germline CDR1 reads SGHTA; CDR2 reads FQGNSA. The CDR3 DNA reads TGTGCCAGCAGCTTAGCGGGGGTTGAGGTCATTGAAGCTTTCTTT. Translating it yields CASSLAGVEVIEAFF. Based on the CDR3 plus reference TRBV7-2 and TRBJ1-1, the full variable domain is GAGVSQSPSNKVTEKGKDVELRCDPISGHTALYWYRQSLGQGLEFLIYFQGNSAPDKSGLPSDRFSAERTGGSVSTLTIQRTQQEDSAVYLCASSLAGVEVIEAFFGQGTRLTVV.

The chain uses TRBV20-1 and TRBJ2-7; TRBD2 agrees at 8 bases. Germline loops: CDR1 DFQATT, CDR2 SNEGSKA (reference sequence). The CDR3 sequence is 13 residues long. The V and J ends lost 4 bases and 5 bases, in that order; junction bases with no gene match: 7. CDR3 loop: CSATGRAIDEQYF. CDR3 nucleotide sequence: TGCAGTGCTACCGGGAGGGCTATTGACGAGCAGTACTTC.

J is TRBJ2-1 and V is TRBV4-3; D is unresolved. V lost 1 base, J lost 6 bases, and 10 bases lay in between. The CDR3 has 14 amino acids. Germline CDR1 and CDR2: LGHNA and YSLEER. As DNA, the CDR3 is TGCGCCAGCAGCCAAGGGTGGGGAACCAATGAGCAGTTCTTC. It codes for CASSQGWGTNEQFF.

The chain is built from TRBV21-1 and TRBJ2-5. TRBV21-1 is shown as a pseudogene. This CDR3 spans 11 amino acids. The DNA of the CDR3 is TGTGCCAGCAGCACGAGTGCGACCCAGTACTTC. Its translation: CASSTSATQYF.

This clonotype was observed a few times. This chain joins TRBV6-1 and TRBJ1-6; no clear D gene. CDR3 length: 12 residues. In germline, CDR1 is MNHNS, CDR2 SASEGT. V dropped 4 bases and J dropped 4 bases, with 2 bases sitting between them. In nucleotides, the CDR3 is TGTGCCAGCAGTGTTTATAATTCACCCCTCCACTTT. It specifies CASSVYNSPLHF.

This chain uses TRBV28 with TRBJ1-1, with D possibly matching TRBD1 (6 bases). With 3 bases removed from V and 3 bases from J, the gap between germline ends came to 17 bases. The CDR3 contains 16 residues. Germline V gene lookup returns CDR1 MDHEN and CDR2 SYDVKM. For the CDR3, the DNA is TGTGCCAGCAGTTTGGCCGGCAGGGGACTCTACACTGAAGCTTTCTTT. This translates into CASSLAGRGLYTEAFF.

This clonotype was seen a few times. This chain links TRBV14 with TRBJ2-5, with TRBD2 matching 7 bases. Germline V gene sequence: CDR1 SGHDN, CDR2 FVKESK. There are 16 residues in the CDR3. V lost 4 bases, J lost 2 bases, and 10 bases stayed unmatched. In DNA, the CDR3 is TGTGCCAGCAGCCTCCTTGGAGCGGGGAATCAAGAGACCCAGTACTTC. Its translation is CASSLLGAGNQETQYF. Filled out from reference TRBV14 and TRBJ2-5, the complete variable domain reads EAGVTQFPSHSVIEKGQTVTLRCDPISGHDNLYWYRRVMGKEIKFLLHFVKESKQDESGMPNNRFLAERTGGTYSTLKVQPAELEDSGVYFCASSLLGAGNQETQYFGPGTRLLVL.

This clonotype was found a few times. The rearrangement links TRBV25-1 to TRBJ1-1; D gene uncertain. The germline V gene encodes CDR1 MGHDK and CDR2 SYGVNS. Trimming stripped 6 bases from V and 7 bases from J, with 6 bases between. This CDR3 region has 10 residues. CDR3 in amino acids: CASRGFEAFF. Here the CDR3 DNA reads TGTGCCAGCAGGGGGTTTGAAGCTTTCTTT.

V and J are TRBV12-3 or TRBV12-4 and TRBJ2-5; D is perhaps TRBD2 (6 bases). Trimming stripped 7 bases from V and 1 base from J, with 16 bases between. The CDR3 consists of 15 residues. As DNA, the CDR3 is TGTGCCAGCACCGTGGTGGGGGGATCCCAAGAGACCCAGTACTTC. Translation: CASTVVGGSQETQYF.

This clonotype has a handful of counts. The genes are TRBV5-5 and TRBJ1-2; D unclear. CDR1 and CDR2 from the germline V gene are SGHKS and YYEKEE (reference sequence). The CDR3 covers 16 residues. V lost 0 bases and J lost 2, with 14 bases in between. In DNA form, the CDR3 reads TGTGCCAGCAGCTTGGAGAGTTACAACGTAAACTATGGCTACACCTTC. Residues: CASSLESYNVNYGYTF.

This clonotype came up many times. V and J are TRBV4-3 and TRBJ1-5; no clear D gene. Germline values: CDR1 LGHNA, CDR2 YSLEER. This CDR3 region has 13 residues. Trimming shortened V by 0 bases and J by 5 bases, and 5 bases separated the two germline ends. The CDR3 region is CASSQDRDQPQHF. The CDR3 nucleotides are TGCGCCAGCAGCCAAGATCGGGATCAGCCCCAGCATTTT.

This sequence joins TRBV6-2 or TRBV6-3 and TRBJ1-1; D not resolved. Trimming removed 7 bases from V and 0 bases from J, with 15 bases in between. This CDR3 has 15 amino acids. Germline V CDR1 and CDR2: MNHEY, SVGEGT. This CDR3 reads CASTKPTALNTEAFF. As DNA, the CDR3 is TGTGCCAGCACCAAACCTACAGCCCTGAACACTGAAGCTTTCTTT.

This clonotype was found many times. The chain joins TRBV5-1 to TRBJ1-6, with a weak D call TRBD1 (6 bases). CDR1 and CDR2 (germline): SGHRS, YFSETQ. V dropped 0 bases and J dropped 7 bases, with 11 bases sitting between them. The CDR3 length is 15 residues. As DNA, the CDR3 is TGCGCCAGCAGCTTGGAACAGGGAAGAAATTCACCCCTCCACTTT. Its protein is CASSLEQGRNSPLHF.

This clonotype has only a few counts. CDR3 nucleotides: TGCGCCAGCAGTGACGGGGGCTTGAAGACCCAGTACTTC. Its protein is CASSDGGLKTQYF. This chain connects TRBV10-1 to TRBJ2-5; the D call may be TRBD1 or TRBD2 (6 bases each). The CDR3 runs to 13 residues. Germline V CDR1 and CDR2: WNHNN, SYGVQD (reference sequence). V lost 3 bases to trimming and J lost 6 bases, with 11 bases between them.

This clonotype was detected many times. In DNA form, the CDR3 reads TGTGCCAGCAGTCCATCCCACCGGGGCTACACCTTC. Amino acids: CASSPSHRGYTF. V is TRBV12-3 or TRBV12-4 and J is TRBJ1-2; D is uncertain. The CDR3 covers 12 residues. V was shortened by 5 bases and J by 8 bases, with 12 bases between the two germline ends.

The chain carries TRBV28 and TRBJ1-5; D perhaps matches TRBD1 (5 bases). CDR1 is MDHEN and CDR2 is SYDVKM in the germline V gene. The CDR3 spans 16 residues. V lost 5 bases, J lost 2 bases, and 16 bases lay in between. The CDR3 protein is CASSAPGGRRNQPQHF. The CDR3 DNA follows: TGTGCCAGCAGTGCCCCCGGGGGAAGGCGCAATCAGCCCCAGCATTTT.

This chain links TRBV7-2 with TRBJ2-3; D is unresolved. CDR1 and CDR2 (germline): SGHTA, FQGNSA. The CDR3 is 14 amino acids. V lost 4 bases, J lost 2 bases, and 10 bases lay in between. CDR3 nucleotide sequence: TGTGCCAGCAGCTCCCGGGCCAACACAGATACGCAGTATTTT. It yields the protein CASSSRANTDTQYF. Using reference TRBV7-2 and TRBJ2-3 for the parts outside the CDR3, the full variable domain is GAGVSQSPSNKVTEKGKDVELRCDPISGHTALYWYRQSLGQGLEFLIYFQGNSAPDKSGLPSDRFSAERTGGSVSTLTIQRTQQEDSAVYLCASSSRANTDTQYFGPGTRLTVL.

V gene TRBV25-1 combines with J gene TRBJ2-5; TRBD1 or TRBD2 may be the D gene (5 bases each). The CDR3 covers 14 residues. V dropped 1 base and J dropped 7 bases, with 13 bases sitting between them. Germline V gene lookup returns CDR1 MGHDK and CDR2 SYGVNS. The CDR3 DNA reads TGTGCCAGCAGTGAATGGGGACGGACCGGGACCCAGTACTTC. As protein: CASSEWGRTGTQYF.

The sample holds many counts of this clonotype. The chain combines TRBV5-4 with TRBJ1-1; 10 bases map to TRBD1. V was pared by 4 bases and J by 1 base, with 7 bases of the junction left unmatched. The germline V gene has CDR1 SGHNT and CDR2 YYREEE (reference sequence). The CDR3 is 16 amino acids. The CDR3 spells CASSTRDRGRNTEAFF. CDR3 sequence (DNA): TGTGCCAGCAGCACCAGGGACAGGGGTAGGAACACTGAAGCTTTCTTT.

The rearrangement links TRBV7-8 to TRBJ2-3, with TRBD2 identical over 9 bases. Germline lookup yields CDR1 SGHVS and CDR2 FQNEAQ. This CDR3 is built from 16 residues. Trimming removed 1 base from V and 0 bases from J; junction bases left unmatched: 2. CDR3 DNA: TGTGCCAGCAGCTTAGTAACTAGCGGGAGCACAGATACGCAGTATTTT. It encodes CASSLVTSGSTDTQYF.

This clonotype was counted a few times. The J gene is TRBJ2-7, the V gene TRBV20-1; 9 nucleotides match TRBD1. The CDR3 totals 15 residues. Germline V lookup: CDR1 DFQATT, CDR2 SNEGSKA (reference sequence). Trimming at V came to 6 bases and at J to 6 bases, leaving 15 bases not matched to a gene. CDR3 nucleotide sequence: TGCAGTGCCCCCGACCCCGGACAGGGGACCCTCGAGCAGTACTTC. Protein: CSAPDPGQGTLEQYF.

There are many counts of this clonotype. The CDR3 region is CASSQGTGQTLHF. CDR3 nucleotides: TGTGCCAGCAGTCAAGGGACGGGTCAAACCCTCCACTTT. This sequence joins TRBV12-3 or TRBV12-4 and TRBJ1-6; weak D call: TRBD1 (5 bases). The CDR3 loop spans 13 amino acids. Trimming pared 5 bases from V and 14 bases from J, leaving 16 bases between.

Written as DNA, the CDR3 is TGCAGCGCCTTGGGTAGCGGGAGGGGGACCTACAATGAGCAGTTCTTC. This encodes CSALGSGRGTYNEQFF. The chain uses TRBV29-1 and TRBJ2-1; TRBD2 matches 11 bases. The CDR3 contains 16 residues. Germline values: CDR1 SQVTM, CDR2 ANQGSEA. V shed 7 bases, J shed 2 bases, and the junction held 10 bases outside the gene matches.